This T cell receptor beta chain was recorded in a study of T cells after yellow fever vaccination. Whole-study context: Fractions low in cell number were prepared with SMART-Seq v4 Ultra Low Input.

This clonotype has only a few counts. Its specificity is not known. The CDR3 contains 17 residues. CDR1 and CDR2 (germline): SGHRS, YFSETQ. The V and J ends lost 1 base and 4 bases respectively, with 19 bases between them. General study findings and limits: Most clones from primary vaccination resurfaced after the booster (nearly 97% CD4, 75% to 90% CD8). Only a minor proportion of clonotypes was detected across both CD4 and CD8 compartments.

5'RACE template switching produced TCR cDNA carrying a universal primer site and UMIs. From the 5' RACE reads, TCRdb called clonotypes with MiXCR, one entry per CDR3 protein. In the table there are more than 300,000 distinct CDR3 sequences, around 4.4% of which are singletons. The chain is built from TRBV5-1 and TRBJ2-3; a possible D gene is TRBD1 (7 bases). The starting material was PBMCs, obtained 15 days after the yellow fever booster vaccination. The sequence derives from a man between 18 and 35 years old who received the YFV17D yellow fever vaccine. The CDR3 loop reads CASSLFAGQFLPDTQYF. In DNA, the CDR3 is TGCGCCAGCAGCTTGTTTGCGGGACAGTTCCTTCCAGATACGCAGTATTTT.